This TCR beta chain appears in the sequencing data of a study of Ad26.COV2.S vaccination and SARS-CoV-2 variants. Study-wide points: Substantial breadth was reportedly displayed by spike-specific CD8+ and CD4+ T cell responses after vaccination.

Method: immunoSEQ multiplex PCR; TCRdb's copy keeps in-frame clones and lacks some. This table has 300,000 to 400,000 clones, about 88% appearing once. A word on this clone: The target antigen is unknown.

Treatment specified: around 19 received Ad26.COV2.S at low or high dose, single or two shots; about 5 received placebo; per-sample allocation not given. Repertoires come from day 63 after the first vaccine or placebo injection. In Boston, an adult donor aged 18-55 years took part. The CDR3 spans 18 residues. CDR1 and CDR2 (germline): MNHEY, SMNVEV (reference sequence). The ends lost 7 bases at V and 7 bases at J; junction bases unmatched: 15. The origin of this receptor is a person aged 18 to 65 who received the Ad26.COV2.S COVID-19 vaccine or a placebo. The specimen comprised peripheral blood, sampled in a trial of Ad26.COV2.S vaccine versus placebo. The rearrangement joins TRBV27 to TRBJ1-6; 11 positions agree with TRBD1. In nucleotides, the CDR3 is TGTGCCAGCACCCTCTTACCGGGACAGGGGGATAAGAATTCACCCCTCCACTTT. It translates to CASTLLPGQGDKNSPLHF.